Shown below are 8 T cell receptor beta chains from a single sample sequenced in a study of blood T cell repertoires in COVID-19. Libraries were prepared by immunoSEQ multiplex PCR; TCRdb keeps only in-frame clonotypes and omits some of them. The data show hundreds of thousands of clones, around 80% seen once. The specimen sequenced was peripheral blood. These receptors came from a woman aged 45 to 65 with acute or convalescent COVID-19.

The rearrangement uses TRBV28 and TRBJ2-2; 8 bases are a match to TRBD1. Germline values: CDR1 MDHEN, CDR2 SYDVKM. The CDR3 is 16 amino acids. V trimming: 1 base; J trimming: 7 bases; junction bases outside the gene matches: 8. The CDR3 loop reads CASSLLGRGLDGELFF. DNA of the CDR3: TGTGCCAGCAGTTTATTAGGCAGGGGGCTAGACGGGGAGCTGTTTTTT.

Only a few counts were recorded for this clone. The rearrangement joins TRBV11-2 to TRBJ2-7; 8 bases line up with TRBD1. The V gene's germline CDR1 is SGHAT and CDR2 FQNNGV. V dropped 5 bases and J dropped 3; count of bases not matched to a gene: 9. The CDR3 consists of 15 residues. Here the CDR3 DNA reads TGTGCCAGCAGCCTCCTCAGGACAGGGAACTACGAGCAGTACTTC. Translated: CASSLLRTGNYEQYF. Together with reference TRBV11-2 and TRBJ2-7, the CDR3 gives the full variable domain: EAGVAQSPRYKIIEKRQSVAFWCNPISGHATLYWYQQILGQGPKLLIQFQNNGVVDDSQLPKDRFSAERLKGVDSTLKIQPAKLEDSAVYLCASSLLRTGNYEQYFGPGTRLTVT.

This chain uses TRBV2 with TRBJ2-3; 15 bases agree with TRBD2. Per germline, CDR1 SNHLY and CDR2 FYNNEI. The CDR3 is 20 residues long. The V gene end was trimmed by 5 bases and the J gene end by 0 bases; junction bases not matched to a gene: 12. CDR3 DNA: TGTGCCAGCAGTCTCGGACTAGCGGGAGGGCCTATTGGGAGCACAGATACGCAGTATTTT. It encodes CASSLGLAGGPIGSTDTQYF.

As regards this clone: Other DNA sequences in the sample encode the same CDR3. The chain uses TRBV6-6 and TRBJ1-2; D uncertain. This CDR3 has 12 residues. V was shortened by 6 bases and J by 6 bases, with 11 bases between the two germline ends. In germline, CDR1 is MNHNY, CDR2 SVGAGI (reference sequence). CDR3: CASSPSRDGYTF. As DNA, the CDR3 is TGTGCCAGCAGCCCGTCGAGGGATGGCTACACCTTC.

The gene calls are TRBV15 and TRBJ2-7; 7 bases match TRBD2. The CDR3 extends over 11 amino acids. Germline trimming cut 4 bases from V and 9 bases from J; bases unmatched to any gene: 3. Germline CDR1 LNHNV, CDR2 YYDKDF (reference sequence). The CDR3 DNA is TGTGCCACCAGCATGGGGGAGGGGCAGTACTTC. Protein product: CATSMGEGQYF.

V gene TRBV6-6 combines with J gene TRBJ2-7; D possibly corresponds to TRBD1 (6 bases). The germline V gene has CDR1 MNHNY and CDR2 SVGAGI (reference sequence). Trimming pared 6 bases from V and 0 bases from J, leaving 12 bases between. CDR3 length: 14 amino acids. The CDR3, as DNA: TGTGCCAGCAGGCTTACAGGGTTCTCCTACGAGCAGTACTTC. This gives the protein CASRLTGFSYEQYF.

The genes are TRBV16 and TRBJ2-5; a possible D gene is TRBD1 (5 bases). There are 16 residues in the CDR3. Between the trimmed V and J ends, which lost 0 bases and 2 bases, there was a span of 13 bases. CDR1 and CDR2 (germline): KGHSY, FQNENV. The CDR3 loop is CASSQSGSRTQETQYF. The CDR3 nucleotides read TGTGCCAGCAGCCAATCTGGCTCGCGGACACAAGAGACCCAGTACTTC.

The table lists this clone with a few counts. The rearrangement links TRBV9 to TRBJ2-2; TRBD2 matches at 10 bases. The length of the CDR3 is 16 residues. Looked up from germline, CDR1 is SGDLS and CDR2 is YYNGEE. V lost 3 bases, J lost 5 bases, and 7 bases stayed unmatched. CDR3 protein: CASSGLAGVRTGELFF. The CDR3 coding sequence is TGTGCCAGCAGCGGTCTAGCGGGAGTTCGGACCGGGGAGCTGTTTTTT. The entire variable domain, with the rest obtained from reference TRBV9 and TRBJ2-2, is as follows: DSGVTQTPKHLITATGQRVTLRCSPRSGDLSVYWYQQSLDQGLQFLIQYYNGEERAKGNILERFSAQQFPDLHSELNLSSLELGDSALYFCASSGLAGVRTGELFFGEGSRLTVL.